This is a list of T cell receptor beta chains from one sample in a study of OX40 agonist ivuxolimab in advanced cancers. Using immunoSEQ multiplex PCR, the repertoire was profiled, and TCRdb retains in-frame clones only, with some absent. Of around 80,000 clones in the sample, over 85% were seen once. The specimen comprised CD4+ or CD8+ T cells sorted from blood, sampled in a trial of the OX40 agonist ivuxolimab. The receptors originated from an adult with an advanced solid tumor such as melanoma, head and neck, liver or kidney cancer. CDR3s leave out the opening cysteine and the closing phenylalanine or tryptophan.

cdr3_length	v_call	j_call	cdr3_aa
14	TRBV5-1	TRBJ2-7	ASSLATGTPIDLTY
13	TRBV4-1	TRBJ1-2	ASSQDVGQPYGYT
12	TRBV10-3	TRBJ1-1	AIRYRDSNTEAF
11	TRBV5-1	TRBJ2-5	ASSLDGGETQY
13	TRBV5-1	TRBJ1-4	ASSLLGQPNEKLF
11	TRBV29-1	TRBJ1-1	SAKGQLYTEAF
11	TRBV9	TRBJ1-2	ASRQTGGKGYT
12	TRBV6-1	TRBJ2-1	ATRGAGSYNEQF
12	TRBV19	TRBJ2-3	ASRASGSTDTQY
12	TRBV28	TRBJ1-2	ASTPTGRRYGYT
15	TRBV9	TRBJ2-2	ASSVAPFGRNTGELF
12	TRBV9	TRBJ2-2	ASSVLRNTGELF
12	TRBV7-2	TRBJ2-7	ASSHGTLTYEQY
9	TRBV5-6	TRBJ2-1	ASRNGDEQF
11	TRBV10-3	TRBJ2-7	ATGGGRSYEQY
15	TRBV19	TRBJ2-2	ASSTAPFGGATGELF
14	TRBV15	TRBJ2-7	ATSRKDRGPSMRQY
13	TRBV27	TRBJ2-2	ASSPTRIGGGELF
12	TRBV18	TRBJ1-2	ASSPPITGYGYT
11	TRBV10-3	TRBJ2-3	AISGASRDTQY
14	TRBV5-1	TRBJ2-2	ASSLFTGRNTGELF
13	TRBV30	TRBJ1-1	AWKRGYRGRSEAF
15	TRBV19	TRBJ2-2	ASSIPPGQGVPGELF
18	TRBV4-1	TRBJ2-1	ASSQQEASGSLSSYNEQF
11	TRBV5-1	TRBJ1-2	ASSSLTGPGYT
12	TRBV6-6	TRBJ2-2	ASTPLGANGELF
10	TRBV29-1	TRBJ2-5	STQGGKETQY
13	TRBV4-2	TRBJ2-3	ASSQTSGRTDTQY
12	TRBV19	TRBJ1-5	ASSIAQVDQPQH
11	TRBV29-1	TRBJ2-5	SAPGLGQETQY
13	TRBV6-5	TRBJ2-1	ASSYGRTSYNEQF
15	TRBV27	TRBJ2-7	ASSPPPGTGGTYEQY
13	TRBV5-6	TRBJ2-7	ASSLDGGASYEQY
13	TRBV27	TRBJ1-3	ASSKGHQPGNTIY
14	TRBV19	TRBJ2-2	ASRVGLAANTGELF
14	TRBV5-1	TRBJ2-1	ASAGTSGGRYNEQF
11	TRBV5-1	TRBJ1-2	ASRPRLLYGYT
11	TRBV6-1	TRBJ2-7	ASSPRPSYEQY
9	TRBV20-1	TRBJ2-7	SAGDLDEQY
14	TRBV23-1	TRBJ2-7	ASSDPVRVRTYEQY
12	TRBV5-4	TRBJ2-4	ASSKAGEENIQY
11	TRBV5-1	TRBJ2-1	ASSLARGAEQF
13	TRBV5-6	TRBJ2-1	ASSFAGGSYNEQF
14	TRBV27	TRBJ2-1	ASSLAAGGAYNEQF
12	TRBV6-6	TRBJ2-3	ASIKGGGTDTQY
12	TRBV19	TRBJ2-7	ASMRTSYSYEQY
13	TRBV27	TRBJ1-5	ASSPTLGKNQPQH
15	TRBV12-2	TRBJ1-3	ASRFSIRVPSGNTIY
13	TRBV5-1	TRBJ2-1	ASSSGLAGDNEQF